These 6 T cell receptor beta chains were all obtained from the same sample, sequenced in a study of shared clonotypes between healthy human individuals. Profiling relied on immunoSEQ multiplex PCR, and the TCRdb table lists in-frame clones only, not all of them. The table records over 850,000 clones, about 84% of them present only once. The source material was memory CD4+ T cells from PBMCs. Subset indicated: CD45RA-negative fraction. These receptors all stem from a man in his late teens or twenties in good health. Some clones in this sample may be carry-over from other donors' samples.

The rearrangement uses TRBV19 and TRBJ1-1; D gene ambiguous. Germline assignment: CDR1 LNHDA and CDR2 SQIVND (reference sequence). V lost 3 bases to trimming and J lost 4 bases, with 12 bases between them. This CDR3 comprises 14 residues. In DNA, the CDR3 is TGTGCCAGTAGTATGTTGGGAGTAGGCACTGAAGCTTTCTTT. This gives the protein CASSMLGVGTEAFF.

CDR3 loop: CASSQVGQGQQYF. CDR3 nucleotides: TGTGCCAGCAGCCAAGTGGGACAGGGGCAGCAGTACTTC. The chain couples TRBV14 to TRBJ2-7; the match to TRBD1 covers 10 bases. This CDR3 comprises 13 residues. J gave up 8 bases and V 1 base, and 2 bases lay outside the gene matches. Germline V gives CDR1 SGHDN, CDR2 FVKESK.

Concerning this clone: Other DNA sequences from this sample encode an identical CDR3 as well. Here the CDR3 reads CSVDRGLGIQYF. The CDR3 DNA sequence: TGCAGCGTTGACAGGGGGCTCGGCATTCAGTACTTC. The chain has TRBV29-1 and TRBJ2-4; 8 positions match TRBD1. The length of the CDR3 is 12 residues. Germline-derived CDR1 and CDR2 are SQVTM and ANQGSEA. The V gene end was trimmed by 3 bases and the J gene end by 9 bases; junction bases not matched to a gene: 4.

The chain carries TRBV11-2 and TRBJ2-1; 15 nucleotides line up with TRBD2. The V and J ends lost 7 bases and 0 bases, in that order; junction bases with no gene match: 10. The CDR3 contains 19 residues. CDR1 is SGHAT and CDR2 is FQNNGV in the germline V gene. The CDR3 spells CASTTPGLAGGSSYNEQFF. CDR3 nucleotides: TGTGCCAGCACTACTCCGGGACTAGCGGGAGGCAGCTCCTACAATGAGCAGTTCTTC.

V usage is TRBV7-2 and J usage is TRBJ2-7; D unclear. V was cut by 5 bases and J by 3 bases, with 14 bases left in between. The CDR3 spans 14 residues. Germline CDR1 and CDR2: SGHTA and FQGNSA. In DNA, the CDR3 is TGTGCCAGCAGCACTCACGCTAACAGCTACGAGCAGTACTTC. This sequence encodes CASSTHANSYEQYF.

This clone was detected once. This sequence joins TRBV5-1 and TRBJ1-2; 11 bases are a match to TRBD1. The V gene end was trimmed by 4 bases and the J gene end by 1 base; junction bases not matched to a gene: 12. The CDR3 sequence is 18 residues long. Germline V gene lookup returns CDR1 SGHRS and CDR2 YFSETQ. CDR3 in DNA: TGCGCCAGCAGCGGTGGGATTTGGACAGGGGGCCTTAACTATGGCTACACCTTC. It is translated as CASSGGIWTGGLNYGYTF.